This T cell receptor (beta chain) is drawn from a study of T cell responses to AZD1222 COVID-19 vaccine. Study findings and constraints: Spike-spanning, vaccine-associated CD4 TCRs were dominant at 160-218 and 743-854. The reported proportion of spike-specific TCRs targeting unmutated variant regions was nearly half.

Second doses that came at about 4 or about 12 weeks were put together. The assay was immunoSEQ multiplex PCR, and TCRdb's table has in-frame clones only and misses some. The table has approximately 270,000 clones, 85% to 95% seen once. Comment on this clone: What it binds is unknown.

CDR3 length equals 13 residues. Trimming stripped 5 bases from V and 7 bases from J, with 15 bases between. Germline CDR1 is LNHDA and CDR2 is SQIVND (reference sequence). Source: peripheral blood, taken 28 days after the second AZD1222 dose. The chain couples TRBV19 to TRBJ2-7; D could derive from TRBD1 or TRBD2 (6 bases each). This sequence originates from an adult who received the AZD1222 COVID-19 vaccine. The CDR3 here is CASSALGGREQYF. The CDR3 DNA is TGTGCCAGTAGTGCCCTAGGGGGGCGGGAGCAGTACTTC.